A selection of T cell receptor beta chains follows, all from one sample in a study of cytomegalovirus exposure and HLA in healthy donors. TCRdb's table, derived via immunoSEQ multiplex PCR, lists solely in-frame clones and lacks some. The table shows some 200,000 clones, with around 77% occurring only once. Input material: PBMCs. The origin of the receptors is a woman aged 25-40 years in good health and CMV-seronegative. Each CDR3 is given with its conserved first and last residue. Each record gives: clone size, D gene, V gene, J gene, CDR3 protein, CDR3 DNA. A D gene is named only where the DNA matches it firmly. Not all rows give a size; the values are once, few, many and, for expanded clones, a class.

>once|.|TRBV5-1|TRBJ2-7
CASSTQTGPYEQYF
TGCGCCAGCAGCACCCAGACAGGACCCTACGAGCAGTACTTC
>few|TRBD1|TRBV7-2|TRBJ1-2
CASRQGAGGYTF
TGTGCCAGCAGACAGGGGGCGGGTGGCTACACCTTC
>.|.|TRBV6-4|TRBJ2-3
CASSGEGVADTQYF
TGTGCCAGCAGTGGAGAGGGTGTGGCAGATACGCAGTATTTT
>.|.|TRBV10-1|TRBJ1-2
CASSELQGRGYTF
TGCGCCAGCAGTGAGTTACAGGGAAGAGGCTACACCTTC
>.|.|TRBV4-1|TRBJ2-3
CASSQDERDTQYF
TGCGCCAGCAGCCAAGATGAGAGGGATACGCAGTATTTT
>.|.|TRBV19|TRBJ2-7
CAVPFSYEQYF
TGTGCCGTTCCGTTCTCCTACGAGCAGTACTTC
>.|TRBD1|TRBV19|TRBJ1-1
CASSSDRGSTEAFF
TGTGCCAGTAGTTCGGACAGGGGAAGCACTGAAGCTTTCTTT
>.|.|TRBV19|TRBJ2-1
CASRWQFNYNEQFF
TGTGCCAGTAGATGGCAGTTTAACTACAATGAGCAGTTCTTC
>.|TRBD1|TRBV6-5|TRBJ2-1
CASMGGGQGWNEQFF
TGTGCCAGCATGGGGGGGGGACAGGGGTGGAATGAGCAGTTCTTC
>.|TRBD2|TRBV5-1|TRBJ2-3
CASSSPPRLARKADTQYF
TGCGCCAGCAGCTCCCCCCCAAGACTAGCCCGGAAGGCAGATACGCAGTATTTT
>.|TRBD1|TRBV30|TRBJ1-2
CAWSHPDRGHGYTF
TGTGCCTGGAGCCACCCGGACAGGGGGCATGGCTACACCTTC
>.|.|TRBV19|TRBJ1-4
CASSPYLLVLPGEKLFF
TGTGCCAGTAGTCCTTACCTACTCGTCTTACCGGGTGAAAAACTGTTTTTT
>.|.|TRBV6-9|TRBJ2-1
CASSYQDSDNEQFF
TGTGCCAGCAGTTATCAGGACAGTGACAATGAGCAGTTCTTC
>.|TRBD1|TRBV6-5|TRBJ1-1
CASSSGGHMNTEAFF
TGTGCCAGCTCCTCAGGGGGGCACATGAACACTGAAGCTTTCTTT
>.|TRBD2|TRBV13|TRBJ2-1
CASSFRRGAGGDEQFF
TGTGCCAGCAGCTTCCGAAGGGGCGCCGGGGGGGATGAGCAGTTCTTC
>few|.|TRBV5-5|TRBJ1-5
CASSLEGRGKPQHF
TGTGCCAGCAGCTTGGAAGGACGGGGGAAGCCCCAGCATTTT
>.|.|TRBV14|TRBJ2-7
CASSQDYREGGLYEQYF
TGTGCCAGCAGCCAAGATTACAGGGAAGGCGGGTTATACGAGCAGTACTTC
>.|.|TRBV6-5|TRBJ2-1
CASRPQGGPYNEQFF
TGTGCCAGCAGACCGCAGGGGGGACCCTACAATGAGCAGTTCTTC
>.|TRBD2|TRBV27|TRBJ2-7
CASSSQGGSTEQYF
TGTGCCAGCAGCTCCCAGGGAGGGTCCACCGAGCAGTACTTC
>few|.|TRBV28|TRBJ1-2
CASSGTGNFNYGYTF
TGTGCCAGCAGTGGAACAGGAAATTTTAACTATGGCTACACCTTC
>.|TRBD1|TRBV6-4|TRBJ1-2
CASSDSSGGNYGYTF
TGTGCCAGCAGTGACTCGTCAGGGGGTAACTATGGCTACACCTTC
>.|TRBD1|TRBV5-1|TRBJ2-7
CASSRQGPIEQYF
TGCGCCAGCTCCCGACAGGGCCCTATCGAGCAGTACTTC
>once|.|TRBV13|TRBJ1-3
CASSLGPSPSGNTIYF
TGTGCCAGCAGCTTAGGTCCCTCCCCTTCTGGAAACACCATATATTTT